Below are 2 T cell receptor beta chains sequenced from a single sample in a study of siplizumab effects on memory and regulatory T cells. Data came from immunoSEQ multiplex PCR; TCRdb stores just in-frame clones and leaves some out. The profile covers 50,000 to 75,000 clones, with 79% appearing a single time and 0.4% to 0.45% taken by the ten largest. Sequencing was performed on memory CD4+ T cells sorted from blood. Receptors originate from a human donor in good health.

The rearrangement joins TRBV19 to TRBJ2-6; 8 bases fit TRBD1. CDR3 length equals 18 residues. J was trimmed by 1 base and V by 6 bases; bases with no gene match: 11. In germline, CDR1 is LNHDA, CDR2 SQIVND (reference sequence). CDR3 region: CASRVKGTGQSGANVLTF. CDR3 sequence (DNA): TGTGCCAGTAGGGTAAAAGGGACAGGACAATCTGGGGCCAACGTCCTGACTTTC. The full variable domain, its missing parts supplied by reference TRBV19 and TRBJ2-6, is DGGITQSPKYLFRKEGQNVTLSCEQNLNHDAMYWYRQDPGQGLRLIYYSQIVNDFQKGDIAEGYSVSREKKESFPLTVTSAQKNPTAFYLCASRVKGTGQSGANVLTFGAGSRLTVL.

The chain employs TRBV30 and TRBJ1-5; perhaps TRBD1 as D (5 bases). Germline assignment: CDR1 GTSNPN and CDR2 SVGIG (reference sequence). With 0 bases removed from V and 7 bases from J, the gap between germline ends came to 16 bases. There are 15 residues in the CDR3. CDR3 loop: CAWSVPQGGNQPQHF. The CDR3 nucleotides are TGTGCCTGGAGTGTACCCCAGGGAGGTAACCAGCCCCAGCATTTT.